These 25 T cell receptor beta chains were sequenced from one sample in a study of T cells in Graves' hyperthyroidism and ophthalmopathy. TCR beta CDR3 regions were amplified from RNA. First-round RT-PCR targeting the TCR CDR3 was performed with the HTBI primer set. MiXCR, run by TCRdb on the multiplex PCR reads, gives a single entry per CDR3 protein. The sample has around 450,000 distinct CDR3 sequences, approximately 14% seen once; the top ten hold around 7.7%. What was sequenced was blood. The receptors shown here come from a woman younger than 30 with Graves' hyperthyroidism.

This clonotype was counted many times. A much larger clone differs by one base, so this may be a read error. The chain employs TRBV28 and TRBJ2-7; 8 nucleotides align to TRBD1. The CDR3 covers 14 residues. Germline V lookup: CDR1 MDHEN, CDR2 SYDVKM. The CDR3 is CAGSLRDRRYEQYF. CDR3 in DNA: TGTGCCGGCAGTTTAAGGGACAGGCGATACGAGCAGTACTTC.

The table lists this clonotype with a count of one. This may be a read error: a much more frequent sequence differs by one nucleotide. The rearrangement links TRBV2 to TRBJ1-4; D is ambiguous. CDR1 and CDR2 from the germline V gene are SNHLY and FYNNEI. Trimming pared 7 bases from V and 8 bases from J, leaving 14 bases between. The CDR3 runs to 13 residues. The CDR3 region has the DNA TGTGCCAGCACCGGGGAGGTCGGGGAAAAACTGTTTTTT. This encodes CASTGEVGEKLFF.

Ten or more counts support this clonotype. The chain links TRBV18 to TRBJ1-2; D is unclear. V dropped 2 bases and J dropped 5 bases, with 6 bases sitting between them. This CDR3 has 12 residues. Germline V gives CDR1 KGHSH, CDR2 LQKENI. The CDR3 spells CASSPSVYGYTF. The CDR3 bases are TGTGCCAGCTCACCATCGGTGTATGGCTACACCTTC.

This clonotype was counted only a few times. V is TRBV7-3 and J is TRBJ1-2, with 10 bases lining up with TRBD1. This CDR3 has 14 amino acids. The junction had 5 bases not matched to a gene; V was cut back by 4 bases and J by 6 bases. The germline CDR1 and CDR2 sequences are SGHTA and FQGTGA. This chain's CDR3 is CASSSTGTGDGYTF. For the CDR3, the DNA is TGTGCCAGCAGCTCAACCGGGACAGGGGATGGCTACACCTTC.

This clonotype occurred many times. This sequence joins TRBV2 and TRBJ2-5; D is unresolved. The ends were cut back, 7 bases at V and 1 base at J, with 7 bases in the middle. CDR1 and CDR2 (germline): SNHLY, FYNNEI. The CDR3 is 12 amino acids. The CDR3 DNA follows: TGTGCCAGCATAAGGTTCCAAGAGACCCAGTACTTC. It specifies CASIRFQETQYF.

This clonotype appeared many times. This rearrangement joins TRBV20-1 to TRBJ1-2, with D uncertain. The CDR3 loop spans 17 amino acids. Germline values: CDR1 DFQATT, CDR2 SNEGSKA (reference sequence). Trimming pared 0 bases from V and 0 bases from J, leaving 17 bases between. The CDR3 DNA reads TGCAGTGCTAGAGACCCTCTGGACCCGACCACTAACTATGGCTACACCTTC. Translation: CSARDPLDPTTNYGYTF.

In its sample, this clonotype was seen a few times. This sequence joins TRBV5-1 and TRBJ1-2; D not certain. With 2 bases removed from V and 2 bases from J, the gap between germline ends came to 10 bases. CDR1 SGHRS and CDR2 YFSETQ come from the germline V gene. The CDR3 is 14 residues long. The CDR3 DNA is TGCGCCAGCAGCTTCCACCGCGAAAACTATGGCTACACCTTC. Protein sequence: CASSFHRENYGYTF. Variable domain in full (rest from reference TRBV5-1 and TRBJ1-2): KAGVTQTPRYLIKTRGQQVTLSCSPISGHRSVSWYQQTPGQGLQFLFEYFSETQRNKGNFPGRFSGRQFSNSRSEMNVSTLELGDSALYLCASSFHRENYGYTFGSGTRLTVV.

This clonotype was detected a few times. The J gene is TRBJ2-5, the V gene TRBV5-1; 8 bases line up with TRBD1. J gave up 5 bases and V 0 bases, and 6 bases lay outside the gene matches. The V gene's germline CDR1 is SGHRS and CDR2 YFSETQ. The CDR3 is 15 residues long. The CDR3 spells CASSLGPTGVETQYF. Written as DNA, the CDR3 is TGCGCCAGCAGCTTGGGGCCGACAGGGGTGGAGACCCAGTACTTC.

The chain uses TRBV4-1 and TRBJ2-4; 10 bases agree with TRBD2. This CDR3 is 16 amino acids long. With V trimmed by 0 bases and J by 1 base, 0 bases remained unmatched. Germline values: CDR1 MGHRA, CDR2 YSYEKL. The CDR3 DNA reads TGCGCCAGCAGCCAAGATAGCGGGGGGGCCAAAAACATTCAGTACTTC. It codes for CASSQDSGGAKNIQYF.

This clonotype was picked up many times. The chain combines TRBV6-2 or TRBV6-3 with TRBJ1-6; tentative D call: TRBD1 (5 bases). The CDR3 is 17 residues long. The V gene's germline CDR1 is MNHEY and CDR2 SVGEGT. The ends were cut back, 5 bases at V and 10 bases at J, with 24 bases in the middle. The CDR3 DNA reads TGTGCCAGCAGTCCCCCTCACCTCCAGGGTGGAGGGTCACCCCTCCACTTT. As protein: CASSPPHLQGGGSPLHF.

This clonotype was seen more than once but under ten times. The chain couples TRBV4-2 to TRBJ2-2; D unclear. Germline-derived CDR1 and CDR2 are LGHNA and YNFKEQ. Trimming left V 0 bases short and J 7 bases short, with 12 bases between. The CDR3 is made up of 15 amino acids. The CDR3 DNA reads as TGTGCCAGCAGCCAAGATTTTACCTCGGGCGGGGAGCTGTTTTTT. This sequence encodes CASSQDFTSGGELFF.

This clonotype was observed many times. This chain uses TRBV7-9 with TRBJ2-7; D possibly matches TRBD1 or TRBD2 (5 bases each). From germline, CDR1 is SEHNR and CDR2 FQNEAQ (reference sequence). V lost 8 bases to trimming and J lost 1 base, with 18 bases between them. The CDR3 length is 15 residues. In DNA, the CDR3 is TGTGCCAGCTTAAACGAGGGGTCGCCGTCCTACGAGCAGTACTTC. Translated, it gives CASLNEGSPSYEQYF.

This clonotype was observed many times. The genes are TRBV11-3 and TRBJ2-7; TRBD1 or TRBD2 may be the D gene (5 bases each). The CDR3 is made up of 14 amino acids. In germline, CDR1 is SGHNT, CDR2 YENEEA. V shed 3 bases and J shed 3 bases, with 12 bases lying between them. The CDR3 loop reads CASSLGLADYEQYF. CDR3 bases: TGTGCCAGCAGCTTGGGGCTAGCAGACTACGAGCAGTACTTC.

This clonotype has at least ten counts. The genes are TRBV18 and TRBJ2-7; 7 bases are a match to TRBD1. The V and J ends lost 8 bases and 5 bases, in that order; junction bases with no gene match: 15. The CDR3 is 15 amino acids. Germline values: CDR1 KGHSH, CDR2 LQKENI. The CDR3: CASTISGGQLHEQYF. The DNA of the CDR3 is TGTGCCAGCACCATATCAGGGGGACAACTCCACGAGCAGTACTTC.

This clonotype has ten or more counts. This rearrangement joins TRBV18 to TRBJ2-7, with D perhaps TRBD1 or TRBD2 (5 bases each). Germline CDR1 KGHSH, CDR2 LQKENI. CDR3 length: 15 amino acids. The V end was cut by 4 bases, the J end by 2 bases, with 15 bases between. In DNA form, the CDR3 reads TGTGCCAGCTCACTTACCCGGGACGGGACCTACGAGCAGTACTTC. This encodes CASSLTRDGTYEQYF.

The sample holds many counts of this clonotype. The J gene is TRBJ1-2, the V gene TRBV27; 8 bases agree with TRBD1. Looked up from germline, CDR1 is MNHEY and CDR2 is SMNVEV (reference sequence). J lost 7 bases, V lost 6 bases, and 10 bases had no gene match. CDR3 size: 14 residues. The CDR3 DNA reads TGTGCCAGCAGCCGGACAGGGTTCCTCTGTGGCTACACCTTC. It codes for CASSRTGFLCGYTF.

This sequence joins TRBV18 and TRBJ2-1, with D unclear. Trimming took 1 base from V and 5 from J, leaving 9 bases between them. In germline, CDR1 is KGHSH, CDR2 LQKENI. The CDR3 covers 14 residues. The CDR3 DNA reads TGTGCCAGCTCACCACAACAGAAAAACAATGAGCAGTTCTTC. This gives the protein CASSPQQKNNEQFF.

On this clonotype: Germline is not matched at one junction end, which may reflect a read error. The genes are TRBV13 and TRBJ2-7; a weak D match, TRBD2 (6 bases). Germline CDR1 is PRHDT and CDR2 is FYEKMQ (reference sequence). This CDR3 contains 18 residues. The CDR3 coding sequence is TGTGCCAGCAGTTTAGTAACTGTGTTTTGCGGGGACTCCTACGAGCAGTACTTC. Protein sequence: CASSLVTVFCGDSYEQYF.

This chain uses TRBV5-4 with TRBJ2-5; TRBD2 agrees at 7 bases. The germline V gene has CDR1 SGHNT and CDR2 YYREEE (reference sequence). The CDR3 consists of 15 residues. Trimming at V came to 3 bases and at J to 4 bases, leaving 9 bases not matched to a gene. The CDR3 DNA follows: TGTGCCAGCAGCTCCTGGGGGGGAAGGGCAGAGACCCAGTACTTC. Amino acids: CASSSWGGRAETQYF.

This clonotype has just a few counts. The chain is built from TRBV10-3 and TRBJ1-4, with D possibly being TRBD1 (6 bases). V was pared by 5 bases and J by 8 bases, with 15 bases between. The CDR3 consists of 14 residues. Looked up from germline, CDR1 is ENHRY and CDR2 is SYGVKD. In DNA form, the CDR3 reads TGTGCCATCAGTTACAGGGCGGTCGGAGAAAAACTGTTTTTT. This codes for CAISYRAVGEKLFF.

This clonotype was seen repeatedly, ten times or more. This chain joins TRBV6-1 and TRBJ1-6; no clear D gene. The CDR3 sequence is 13 residues long. In germline, CDR1 is MNHNS, CDR2 SASEGT. V lost 3 bases to trimming and J lost 7 bases, with 7 bases between them. CDR3 region: CASSDARNSPLHF. DNA of the CDR3: TGTGCCAGCAGTGACGCGCGGAATTCACCCCTCCACTTT.

This clonotype occurred many times. This chain links TRBV28 with TRBJ1-2; D may be TRBD1 (6 bases). V lost 4 bases and J lost 5, with 14 bases in between. The CDR3 contains 14 residues. In germline, CDR1 is MDHEN, CDR2 SYDVKM. CDR3 DNA: TGTGCCAGCAGTTATTTGGGACAATCATATGGCTACACCTTC. This translates into CASSYLGQSYGYTF.

Many counts were recorded for this clonotype. J is TRBJ1-4 and V is TRBV20-1, with D perhaps TRBD1 (6 bases). Germline V gene sequence: CDR1 DFQATT, CDR2 SNEGSKA (reference sequence). This CDR3 has 13 amino acids. Trimming left V 1 base short and J 7 bases short, with 10 bases between. In DNA, the CDR3 is TGCAGTGCTAGAGGCCAGGGGCCTGAAAAACTGTTTTTT. Translating it yields CSARGQGPEKLFF.

In the case of this clonotype: The CDR3 end shows no conserved phenylalanine or tryptophan, and so a read error is likely. The chain uses TRBV2 and TRBJ1-2, with D possibly being TRBD1 (6 bases). The CDR3 has 14 amino acids. Trimming shortened V by 9 bases and J by 7 bases, and 21 bases separated the two germline ends. Germline V gene sequence: CDR1 SNHLY, CDR2 FYNNEI. CDR3 amino acids: CASQGTGAVGGYTL. In DNA, the CDR3 is TGTGCCAGTCAGGGGACGGGGGCGGTGGGTGGCTACACCCTC.

The chain carries TRBV11-2 and TRBJ1-2; TRBD1 matches at 8 bases. J was trimmed by 8 bases and V by 2 bases; bases with no gene match: 4. Germline CDR1 SGHAT, CDR2 FQNNGV. This CDR3 is built from 13 residues. DNA for the CDR3: TGTGCCAGCAGCTTATCAGGGGGCGTCGGCTACACCTTC. This gives the protein CASSLSGGVGYTF.